Listed below are T cell receptor beta chains from one sample, sequenced in a study of cytomegalovirus exposure and HLA in healthy donors. Sequenced by immunoSEQ multiplex PCR; TCRdb stores in-frame clones only, minus some. The repertoire holds roughly 61,000 clones, with around 92% as singletons. Sequenced material: PBMCs. The receptors come from a man aged 30-40 years in good health and CMV-seropositive. Both conserved end residues are part of each CDR3. The D gene is left open where the match is weak. Where a row states a size, it is once, few, many or the class of an expanded clone; other rows omit it.

D: TRBD1
size: .
J: TRBJ1-2
V: TRBV18
CDR3: CASSFGQVDGYTF
DNA: TGTGCCAGCTCATTTGGACAGGTTGACGGCTACACCTTC

D: .
size: .
J: TRBJ2-7
V: TRBV27
CDR3: CASSLQYSYEQYF
DNA: TGTGCCAGCAGTTTGCAGTACTCCTACGAGCAGTACTTC

D: .
size: .
J: TRBJ1-2
V: TRBV6-6
CDR3: CASSYSFEGGYTF
DNA: TGTGCCAGCAGTTACTCGTTCGAGGGTGGCTACACCTTC

D: .
size: .
J: TRBJ2-1
V: TRBV18
CDR3: CASSPVWYRAVPSYNEQFF
DNA: TGTGCCAGCTCACCCGTGTGGTACAGGGCCGTACCTTCCTACAATGAGCAGTTCTTC

D: TRBD2
size: .
J: TRBJ2-5
V: TRBV15
CDR3: CATSMDSTGGETQYF
DNA: TGTGCCACCAGCATGGACTCAACGGGGGGAGAGACCCAGTACTTC

D: TRBD2
size: once
J: TRBJ2-1
V: TRBV5-1
CDR3: CASSLTSGSNEQFF
DNA: TGCGCCAGCAGCCTGACTAGCGGGAGTAATGAGCAGTTCTTC

D: .
size: .
J: TRBJ1-1
V: TRBV5-1
CDR3: CASSLGGGTEAFF
DNA: TGCGCCAGCAGCTTGGGAGGGGGCACTGAAGCTTTCTTT

D: TRBD1
size: .
J: TRBJ2-7
V: TRBV5-1
CDR3: CASSLAGTGVYEQYF
DNA: TGCGCCAGCAGCTTGGCCGGGACAGGGGTATACGAGCAGTACTTC

D: .
size: .
J: TRBJ2-3
V: TRBV28
CDR3: CASTIGKTSIPTDTQYF
DNA: TGTGCCAGCACTATAGGAAAGACTAGTATTCCCACAGATACGCAGTATTTT

D: .
size: .
J: TRBJ2-2
V: TRBV9
CDR3: CASSVGVSGELFF
DNA: TGTGCCAGCAGCGTAGGAGTAAGCGGGGAGCTGTTTTTT

D: .
size: .
J: TRBJ2-1
V: TRBV11-3
CDR3: CASSPRTVTEGPSSYNEQFF
DNA: TGTGCCAGCAGCCCGCGGACAGTTACCGAGGGCCCCTCATCTTACAATGAGCAGTTCTTC

D: TRBD1
size: .
J: TRBJ2-1
V: TRBV4-1
CDR3: CASSQRDRSSYNEQFF
DNA: TGCGCCAGCAGCCAACGGGACAGGAGCTCCTACAATGAGCAGTTCTTC

D: TRBD1
size: .
J: TRBJ2-7
V: TRBV12-5
CDR3: CASGQTGTGGCAQYF
DNA: TGTGCTAGTGGTCAAACCGGGACAGGGGGATGCGCGCAGTACTTC

D: TRBD1
size: .
J: TRBJ2-3
V: TRBV12-5
CDR3: CASGFISKDRAGTDTQYF
DNA: TGTGCTAGTGGTTTCATTTCTAAGGACAGGGCAGGGACAGATACGCAGTATTTT

D: .
size: .
J: TRBJ2-7
V: TRBV14
CDR3: CASSQGSLNYEQYF
DNA: TGTGCCAGCAGTCAGGGGTCCCTAAACTACGAGCAGTACTTC

D: TRBD1
size: .
J: TRBJ1-4
V: TRBV28
CDR3: CASSPGQGARRGKLFF
DNA: TGTGCCAGCAGTCCAGGACAGGGGGCGCGTAGGGGAAAACTGTTTTTT

D: TRBD1
size: .
J: TRBJ2-7
V: TRBV5-1
CDR3: CASSLTDRAYEQYF
DNA: TGCGCCAGCAGCTTAACGGACAGGGCGTACGAGCAGTACTTC

D: .
size: once
J: TRBJ2-3
V: TRBV9
CDR3: CASSVLDVTDTQYF
DNA: TGTGCCAGCAGCGTACTAGATGTAACAGATACGCAGTATTTT

D: .
size: .
J: TRBJ2-7
V: TRBV10-3
CDR3: CAINEGPEAGSSYEQYF
DNA: TGTGCCATCAACGAGGGCCCGGAGGCGGGGAGCTCCTACGAGCAGTACTTC

D: .
size: .
J: TRBJ1-2
V: TRBV2
CDR3: CASSSFGQFYGYTF
DNA: TGTGCCAGCAGTTCATTCGGACAGTTCTATGGCTACACCTTC

D: .
size: .
J: TRBJ1-1
V: TRBV6-6
CDR3: CASSYRGARFSTEAFF
DNA: TGTGCCAGCAGTTACCGGGGGGCGCGTTTCAGCACTGAAGCTTTCTTT

D: .
size: .
J: TRBJ1-2
V: TRBV18
CDR3: CASSPTRDGGYGYTF
DNA: TGTGCCAGCTCACCAACGAGGGACGGGGGCTATGGCTACACCTTC

D: TRBD2
size: .
J: TRBJ2-1
V: TRBV5-1
CDR3: CASSLDPRKREVREQFF
DNA: TGCGCCAGCAGCTTGGACCCCCGGAAGCGGGAGGTGCGGGAGCAGTTCTTC

D: TRBD2
size: .
J: TRBJ2-2
V: TRBV19
CDR3: CASSPRTSGVTGELFF
DNA: TGTGCCAGTAGTCCTCGGACTAGCGGTGTCACCGGGGAGCTGTTTTTT

D: .
size: .
J: TRBJ1-1
V: TRBV19
CDR3: CASIRDTEAFF
DNA: TGTGCCAGCATCAGGGACACTGAAGCTTTCTTT

D: TRBD2
size: .
J: TRBJ2-1
V: TRBV5-4
CDR3: CASNLLAGDNEQFF
DNA: TGTGCCAGCAACCTACTAGCGGGCGATAATGAGCAGTTCTTC

D: .
size: .
J: TRBJ1-1
V: TRBV7-2
CDR3: CASIPGGSRTEAFF
DNA: TGTGCCAGCATCCCCGGGGGGTCCAGGACTGAAGCTTTCTTT

D: TRBD1
size: .
J: TRBJ2-5
V: TRBV5-1
CDR3: CASSTQGQGTQYF
DNA: TGCGCCAGCAGTACTCAGGGACAGGGGACCCAGTACTTC